The clone carrying this TCR beta chain was seen once. This record comes from a study of blood T cell repertoires in COVID-19. Study as a whole: The United States, Italy and Spain were the sources of the acute and convalescent COVID-19 samples. PBMCs, B-cell-depleted T cells, or T cells provided the cDNA or gDNA that made up the material.

Authors' data handling: Amplifying reference gene primers gave estimates of nucleated cell counts. Produced via immunoSEQ multiplex PCR; TCRdb's table is partial and in-frame only. The D gene and trimming were derived from the DNA, and the V and J assignments and clone size from that table. Of 130,000 to 150,000 clones listed, about three quarters were seen once; the top ten hold about 1.8%. The sample was peripheral blood. This receptor was obtained from a woman in her sixties with acute or convalescent COVID-19.

In DNA, the CDR3 is TGTGCCTGGAGCCCAGGGGCCTGGGGGACTGAAGCTTTCTTT. This sequence encodes CAWSPGAWGTEAFF. The V gene is TRBV30, the J gene TRBJ1-1, with D possibly being TRBD1 (6 bases). Per the germline V gene, CDR1 is GTSNPN and CDR2 is SVGIG (reference sequence). Trimming left V 3 bases short and J 5 bases short, with 16 bases between. The CDR3 runs to 14 residues.